This T cell receptor beta chain came from a study of cytomegalovirus exposure and HLA in healthy donors. The CDR3 is made up of 14 amino acids. Germline loops: CDR1 GTSNPN, CDR2 SVGIG (reference sequence). The PCR employed 60 Vbeta primers together with 13 Jbeta primers. Libraries were prepared by immunoSEQ multiplex PCR; TCRdb keeps only in-frame clonotypes and omits some of them. The sample records 150,000 to 200,000 clones, 79% being singletons. Details on this clone: One end of the junction does not line up with germline, which may come from a read error.

The sequence came from a woman aged 45-60 years in good health and CMV-seronegative. The V gene is TRBV30, the J gene TRBJ1-1; 9 nucleotides agree with TRBD1. Sequences were obtained from PBMCs. In DNA form, the CDR3 reads TGTGCCTGTACACACCCCGGGACAGGGTCCCTGTTGGGCTTT. Translated: CACTHPGTGSLLGF. The full variable domain, rest sourced from reference TRBV30 and TRBJ1-1, is SQTIHQWPATLVQPVGSPLSLECTVEGTSNPNLYWYRQAAGRGLQLLFYSVGIGQISSEVPQNLSASRPQDRQFILSSKKLLLSDSGFYLCACTHPGTGSLLGFGQGTRLTVV.